These 17 T cell receptor beta chains originate from one sample sequenced in a study of blood T cell repertoires in COVID-19. Measured with immunoSEQ multiplex PCR; TCRdb has only the in-frame clones, and not every one. The sample holds under 300,000 clones; roughly 90% are singletons and the top ten take about 6%. The sequenced sample was PBMCs or T cells enriched from blood (not recorded which). These receptors originate from a woman aged 25 to 39 with acute COVID-19.

The chain has TRBV7-2 and TRBJ2-1; D unresolved. Germline-derived CDR1 and CDR2 are SGHTA and FQGNSA. The V and J ends lost 1 base and 5 bases respectively, with 12 bases between them. CDR3 length equals 15 residues. Here the CDR3 reads CASSLGSTVNNEQFF. The CDR3 coding sequence is TGTGCCAGCAGCTTAGGGTCTACAGTAAACAATGAGCAGTTCTTC.

The rearrangement uses TRBV6-2 or TRBV6-3 and TRBJ2-7, with 9 bases aligning to TRBD1. Germline V gene sequence: CDR1 MNHEY, CDR2 SVGEGT. The ends lost 5 bases at V and 4 bases at J; junction bases unmatched: 6. CDR3 length: 14 residues. The DNA for the CDR3 is TGTGCCAGCAGTGGGGGACAGGGCGGTTACGAGCAGTACTTC. This codes for CASSGGQGGYEQYF.

This CDR3 reads CASSLEMRGELFF. In DNA, the CDR3 is TGTGCCAGCAGCTTAGAGATGCGCGGGGAGCTGTTTTTT. The genes are TRBV7-8 and TRBJ2-2; D gene ambiguous. Per the germline V gene, CDR1 is SGHVS and CDR2 is FQNEAQ. The CDR3 is made up of 13 amino acids. V was pared by 1 base and J by 7 bases, with 7 bases between.

The rearrangement joins TRBV27 to TRBJ2-1; weak D call: TRBD2 (6 bases). Trimming removed 2 bases from V and 0 bases from J, with 8 bases in between. This CDR3 is 15 amino acids long. CDR1 is MNHEY and CDR2 is SMNVEV in the germline V gene (reference sequence). Written as DNA, the CDR3 is TGTGCCAGCAGTTTAAGTAGCGGCTCCTACAATGAGCAGTTCTTC. Its protein product is CASSLSSGSYNEQFF.

V usage is TRBV5-1 and J usage is TRBJ1-3, with a possible D match to TRBD1 (5 bases). This CDR3 has 14 amino acids. CDR1 is SGHRS and CDR2 is YFSETQ in the germline V gene. V lost 5 bases to trimming and J lost 2 bases, with 11 bases between them. CDR3 nucleotides: TGCGCCAGCAGTCAAGGGGTAGCTGGAAACACCATATATTTT. The encoded protein is CASSQGVAGNTIYF.

V and J are TRBV5-4 and TRBJ2-2; D not resolved. CDR3 size: 14 residues. Germline values: CDR1 SGHNT, CDR2 YYREEE (reference sequence). V gave up 3 bases and J gave up 6 bases, with 12 bases separating them. Written as DNA, the CDR3 is TGTGCCAGCAGCTCAATCTCCCGGTCCGGGGAGCTGTTTTTT. The encoded protein is CASSSISRSGELFF.

The V call is TRBV11-2, the J call TRBJ2-1; TRBD2 might be the D (6 bases). Per germline, CDR1 SGHAT and CDR2 FQNNGV. The V end was cut by 1 base, the J end by 8 bases, with 15 bases between. CDR3 length: 15 residues. Here the CDR3 reads CASSLVGGIGDEQFF. CDR3 DNA sequence: TGTGCCAGCAGCTTAGTTGGCGGGATAGGTGATGAGCAGTTCTTC.

This rearrangement joins TRBV27 to TRBJ2-7; TRBD2 matches at 8 bases. Per germline, CDR1 MNHEY and CDR2 SMNVEV (reference sequence). V shed 3 bases and J 6 bases; nucleotides not matched to a gene: 16. The length of the CDR3 is 17 residues. The CDR3 DNA sequence: TGTGCCAGCAGTTTCCGGGGTCGACTTGGAGCGGGAGCCGAGCAGTACTTC. This gives the protein CASSFRGRLGAGAEQYF.

The chain uses TRBV2 and TRBJ2-7; D gene uncertain. The CDR3 loop spans 14 amino acids. Trimming took off 3 bases at V and 1 base at J, with 10 bases between the two ends. Germline loops: CDR1 SNHLY, CDR2 FYNNEI. The CDR3 nucleotides read TGTGCCAGCAGTGATAGGCAGACATCCTACGAGCAGTACTTC. It codes for CASSDRQTSYEQYF.

The V and J genes are TRBV6-1 and TRBJ1-2; 7 positions agree with TRBD1. The length of the CDR3 is 14 residues. Germline assignment: CDR1 MNHNS and CDR2 SASEGT. Trimming cost V 2 bases and J 7 bases; bases outside gene matches: 7. The CDR3, as DNA: TGTGCCAGCAGTGAATTAGGGACAGCTGGTGGCTACACCTTC. It yields the protein CASSELGTAGGYTF.

The chain recombines TRBV6-4 with TRBJ2-1, with 7 bases identical to TRBD2. Trimming removed 4 bases from V and 4 bases from J; junction bases left unmatched: 7. Germline V gene sequence: CDR1 MRHNA, CDR2 SNTAGT. The CDR3 sequence is 15 residues long. CDR3 DNA: TGTGCCAGCAGTGTTCAGGCGGGACTATACAATGAGCAGTTCTTC. Residues: CASSVQAGLYNEQFF.

In this sample, this clone turned up a few times. The chain recombines TRBV19 with TRBJ1-2, with TRBD1 matching 7 bases. CDR3 length equals 15 residues. Germline CDR1 LNHDA, CDR2 SQIVND (reference sequence). V dropped 1 base and J dropped 5; count of bases not matched to a gene: 7. In DNA form, the CDR3 reads TGTGCCAGTAGTATAGTTACGGGACAGCTGTATGGCTACACCTTC. It specifies CASSIVTGQLYGYTF.

CDR3 DNA sequence: TGTGCCAGCAGCTTACGGGAGGGCCCTAGCACAGATACGCAGTATTTT. It translates to CASSLREGPSTDTQYF. The chain combines TRBV13 with TRBJ2-3; TRBD2 matches at 8 bases. The CDR3 runs to 16 residues. The trim removed 2 bases at V and 0 bases at J, leaving 4 bases unmatched. The germline CDR1 and CDR2 sequences are PRHDT and FYEKMQ (reference sequence).

V is TRBV28 and J is TRBJ1-4; perhaps TRBD1 as D (6 bases). The CDR3 is made up of 13 amino acids. V lost 8 bases and J 0 bases, leaving 7 bases between the germline ends. Germline V gene sequence: CDR1 MDHEN, CDR2 SYDVKM. The CDR3 is CASRTATNEKLFF. Here the CDR3 DNA reads TGTGCCAGCCGGACAGCAACTAATGAAAAACTGTTTTTT. The full variable domain, with the rest looked up from reference TRBV28 and TRBJ1-4, is DVKVTQSSRYLVKRTGEKVFLECVQDMDHENMFWYRQDPGLGLRLIYFSYDVKMKEKGDIPEGYSVSREKKERFSLILESASTNQTSMYLCASRTATNEKLFFGSGTQLSVL.

The chain joins TRBV18 to TRBJ2-3; 7 nucleotides line up with TRBD1. This CDR3 contains 16 residues. After removal of 3 bases from V and 0 bases from J, the junction contained 6 bases not matched to a gene. Germline V gives CDR1 KGHSH, CDR2 LQKENI. The CDR3 nucleotides are TGTGCCAGCTCACCGTTGGGACAGACTAGCACAGATACGCAGTATTTT. Translation gives CASSPLGQTSTDTQYF.

This sequence joins TRBV18 and TRBJ1-5; 9 nucleotides align to TRBD1. Per the germline V gene, CDR1 is KGHSH and CDR2 is LQKENI. CDR3 length equals 16 residues. Trimming took 3 bases from V and 2 from J; bases not matched to a gene: 5. In DNA form, the CDR3 reads TGTGCCAGCTCACCGGGACAGGGTATAGGCAATCAGCCCCAGCATTTT. Translating gives CASSPGQGIGNQPQHF.

The CDR3 reads CASSLPGEQYF. In DNA form, the CDR3 reads TGTGCCAGCAGTTTACCAGGGGAGCAGTACTTC. This chain uses TRBV28 with TRBJ2-7, with D possibly TRBD1 on 5 matching bases. Germline V gene data show CDR1 as MDHEN and CDR2 as SYDVKM. V was shortened by 2 bases and J by 7 bases, with 6 bases between the two germline ends. There are 11 residues in the CDR3.